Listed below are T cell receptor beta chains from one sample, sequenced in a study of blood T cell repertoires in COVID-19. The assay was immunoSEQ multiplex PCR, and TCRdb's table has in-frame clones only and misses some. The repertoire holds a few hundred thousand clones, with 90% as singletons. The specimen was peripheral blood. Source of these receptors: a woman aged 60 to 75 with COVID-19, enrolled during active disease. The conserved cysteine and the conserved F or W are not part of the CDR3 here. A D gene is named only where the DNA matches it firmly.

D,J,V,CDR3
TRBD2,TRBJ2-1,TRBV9,ASSGGGDNEQF
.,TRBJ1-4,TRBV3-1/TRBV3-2,ASSLAGGNEKLF
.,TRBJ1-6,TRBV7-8,ASSSTGSSYNSPLH
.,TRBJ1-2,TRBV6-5,ASRESRFSHYGYT
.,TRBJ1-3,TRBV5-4,ASSLGTTSSGNTIY
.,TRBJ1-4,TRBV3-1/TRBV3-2,ASSQHGGGNEKLF
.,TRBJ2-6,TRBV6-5,ASRDSYTGANVLT
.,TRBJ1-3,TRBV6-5,ASSTGFSGNTIY
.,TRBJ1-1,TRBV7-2,ASSLAPRNTEAF
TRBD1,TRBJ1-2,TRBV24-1,ATSDFLDRDYGYT
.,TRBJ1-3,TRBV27,ASSSTGQGNTIY
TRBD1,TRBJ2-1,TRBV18,ASSPSAQGANVEQF
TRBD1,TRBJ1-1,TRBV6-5,ASSYGQGTEAF
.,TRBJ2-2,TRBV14,ASSQLQNTGELF
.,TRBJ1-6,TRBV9,ASSVGVSRGNSPLH
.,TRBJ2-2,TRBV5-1,ASSLVLQDAGELF
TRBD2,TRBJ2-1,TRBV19,ASSIRASGAYNEQF
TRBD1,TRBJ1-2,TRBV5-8,ASLLQGTGYGYT
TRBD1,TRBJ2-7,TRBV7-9,ASSYPGQGLNVQY
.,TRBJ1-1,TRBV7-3,ASSLRAGVDTEAF
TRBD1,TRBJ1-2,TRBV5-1,ASSLGETGGTGYT
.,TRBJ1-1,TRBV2,ASGDLNTEAF
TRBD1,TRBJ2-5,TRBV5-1,ASREGQGRYETQY
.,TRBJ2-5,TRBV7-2,ASSFQEQETQY
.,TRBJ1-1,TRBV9,ASSVEQGVAEAF
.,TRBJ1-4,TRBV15,ATSRAGGRNEKLF
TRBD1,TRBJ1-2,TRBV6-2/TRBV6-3,ASSYEGTGYGYT
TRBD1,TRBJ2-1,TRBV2,ASSEGQGRNEQF
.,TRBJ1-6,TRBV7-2,ASREFGEGKSPLH
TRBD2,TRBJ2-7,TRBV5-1,ASSWVSGGNYEQY
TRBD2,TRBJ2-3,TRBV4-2,ASSQAGTSGYTDTQY
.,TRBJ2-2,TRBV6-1,ASSDRGTGELF
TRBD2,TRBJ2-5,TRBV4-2,ASSHLQTPGLAAPLQETQY
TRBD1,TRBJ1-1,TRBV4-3,ASSQDARGRAEAF
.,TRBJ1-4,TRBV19,ASTIGGVGREKLF
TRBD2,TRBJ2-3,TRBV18,ASLDYQGLAGGDNSTDTQY
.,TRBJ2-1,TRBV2,ASRGGHSSYNEQF
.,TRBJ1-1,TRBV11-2,ASSRYWGGTMNTEAF
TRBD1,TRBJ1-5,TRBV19,ASSAGQGQPQH
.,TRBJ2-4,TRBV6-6,ASSQGYKNIQY
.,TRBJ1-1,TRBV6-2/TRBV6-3,ASSPPPNRDMNTEAF
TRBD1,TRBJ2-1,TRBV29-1,SVAGQGLHEQF
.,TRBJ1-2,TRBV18,ASSLDRGASYGYT
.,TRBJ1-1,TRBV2,ASMGQGNTEAF
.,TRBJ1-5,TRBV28,ASSPGPGGPQH
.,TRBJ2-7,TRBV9,ASSPGGGQPFYEQY
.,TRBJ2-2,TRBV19,ASSFPGRVNTGELF
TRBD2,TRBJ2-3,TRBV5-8,ASSLGLASSTDTQY
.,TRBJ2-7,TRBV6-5,ASSFGTTLWY
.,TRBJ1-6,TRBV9,ASSVVEGWNSPLH
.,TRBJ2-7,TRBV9,ASSVALQGSYEQY
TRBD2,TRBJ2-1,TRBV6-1,ASSVLGPTSGGASNNEQF
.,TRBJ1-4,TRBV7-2,ASSFQRGEEKLF
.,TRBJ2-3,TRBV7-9,ASSPQRLKTTDTQY
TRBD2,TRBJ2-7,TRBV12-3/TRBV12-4,ASSSTSAHEQY